This TCR beta chain was sequenced in a study of monozygotic twins with cystic fibrosis. Study-level information: Library input was approximately 3.1 micrograms of fragmented DNA, with about 15 PCR cycles. Notes on the study in general: Monozygotic CF twin pairs shared significantly more nucleotide-identical clonotypes than unrelated CF individuals did. The repertoire was suggested to be naive-dominated, clonality median 0.0095. V usage most resembled the co-twin in 13 of 16 pairs.

Comment on this clone: Its specificity is unknown.

This CDR3 is 15 amino acids long. CDR1 SGHRS and CDR2 YFSETQ come from the germline V gene. The J segment lost 5 bases and the V segment lost 9 bases, leaving 12 bases of the junction unmatched. The data were produced by immunoSEQ multiplex PCR, yet TCRdb's version contains in-frame clones alone and is incomplete. The table records tens of thousands of clones, 95% to 98% of them present only once. The sequence was collected from a girl aged 10-17 years with cystic fibrosis. V and J are TRBV5-1 and TRBJ2-2, with 8 bases fitting TRBD1. The material sequenced was blood. Written as DNA, the CDR3 is TGCGCCACCGCCCAGGGGGCGACGGGGACCGGGGAGCTGTTTTTT. It specifies CATAQGATGTGELFF.